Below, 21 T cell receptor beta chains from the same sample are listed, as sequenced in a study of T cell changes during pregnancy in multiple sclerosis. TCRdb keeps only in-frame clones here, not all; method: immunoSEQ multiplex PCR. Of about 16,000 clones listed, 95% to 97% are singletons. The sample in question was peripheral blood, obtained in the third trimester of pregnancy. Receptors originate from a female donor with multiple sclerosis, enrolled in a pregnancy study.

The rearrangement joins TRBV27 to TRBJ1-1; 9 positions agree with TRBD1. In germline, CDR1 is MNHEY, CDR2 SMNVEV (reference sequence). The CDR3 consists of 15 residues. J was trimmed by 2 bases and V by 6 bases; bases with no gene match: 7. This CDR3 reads CASRKDRGLNTEAFF. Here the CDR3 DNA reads TGTGCCAGCAGGAAGGACAGGGGCCTAAACACTGAAGCTTTCTTT.

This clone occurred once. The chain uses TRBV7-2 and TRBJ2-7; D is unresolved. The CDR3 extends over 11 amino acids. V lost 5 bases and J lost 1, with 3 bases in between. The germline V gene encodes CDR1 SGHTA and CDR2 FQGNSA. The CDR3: CASSHSYEQYF. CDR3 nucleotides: TGTGCCAGCAGCCATTCCTACGAGCAGTACTTC. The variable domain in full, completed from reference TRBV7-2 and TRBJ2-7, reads GAGVSQSPSNKVTEKGKDVELRCDPISGHTALYWYRQSLGQGLEFLIYFQGNSAPDKSGLPSDRFSAERTGGSVSTLTIQRTQQEDSAVYLCASSHSYEQYFGPGTRLTVT.

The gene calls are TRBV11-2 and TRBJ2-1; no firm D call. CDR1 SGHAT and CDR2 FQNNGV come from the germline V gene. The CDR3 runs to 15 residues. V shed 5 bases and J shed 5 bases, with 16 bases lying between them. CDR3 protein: CASSRREIINNEQFF. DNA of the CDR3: TGTGCCAGCAGCCGCCGAGAAATTATAAACAATGAGCAGTTCTTC.

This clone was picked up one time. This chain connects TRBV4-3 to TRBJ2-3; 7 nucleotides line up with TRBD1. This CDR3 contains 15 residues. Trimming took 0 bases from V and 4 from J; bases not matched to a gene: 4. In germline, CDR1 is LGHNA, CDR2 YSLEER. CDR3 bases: TGCGCCAGCAGCCAAGAGCGGACAGGCGCAGATACGCAGTATTTT. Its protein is CASSQERTGADTQYF.

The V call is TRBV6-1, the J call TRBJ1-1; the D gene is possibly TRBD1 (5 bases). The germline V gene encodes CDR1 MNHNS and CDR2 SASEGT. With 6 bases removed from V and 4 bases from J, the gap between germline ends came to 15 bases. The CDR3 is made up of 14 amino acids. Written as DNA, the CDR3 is TGTGCCAGCAGGCTCAGGGAAGTGGGCACTGAAGCTTTCTTT. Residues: CASRLREVGTEAFF.

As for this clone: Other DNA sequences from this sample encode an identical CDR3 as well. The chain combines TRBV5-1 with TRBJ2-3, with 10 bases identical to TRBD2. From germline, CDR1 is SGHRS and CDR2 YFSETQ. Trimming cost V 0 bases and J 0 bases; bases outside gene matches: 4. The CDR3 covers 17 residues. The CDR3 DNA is TGCGCCAGCAGCTTGGGTTTAGCGGGAGGCAGCACAGATACGCAGTATTTT. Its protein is CASSLGLAGGSTDTQYF.

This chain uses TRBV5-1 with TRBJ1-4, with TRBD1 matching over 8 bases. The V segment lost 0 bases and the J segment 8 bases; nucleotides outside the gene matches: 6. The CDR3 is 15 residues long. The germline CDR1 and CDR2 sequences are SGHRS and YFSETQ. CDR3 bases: TGCGCCAGCAGCTTGGTGGACAGGGTAGGAGAAAAACTGTTTTTT. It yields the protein CASSLVDRVGEKLFF.

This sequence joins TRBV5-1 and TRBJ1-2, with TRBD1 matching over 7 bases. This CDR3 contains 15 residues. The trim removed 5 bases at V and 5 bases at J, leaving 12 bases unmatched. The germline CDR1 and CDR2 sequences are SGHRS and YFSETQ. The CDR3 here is CASRETGDSWYGYTF. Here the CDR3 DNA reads TGCGCCAGCAGGGAGACGGGGGACAGCTGGTATGGCTACACCTTC.

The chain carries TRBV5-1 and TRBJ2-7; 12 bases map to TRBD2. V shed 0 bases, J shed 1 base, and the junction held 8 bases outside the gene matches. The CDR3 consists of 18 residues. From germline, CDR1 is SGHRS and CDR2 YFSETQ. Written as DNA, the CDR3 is TGCGCCAGCAGCTTGGAGCTAGCGGGGGGGAAACGATCCTACGAGCAGTACTTC. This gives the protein CASSLELAGGKRSYEQYF.

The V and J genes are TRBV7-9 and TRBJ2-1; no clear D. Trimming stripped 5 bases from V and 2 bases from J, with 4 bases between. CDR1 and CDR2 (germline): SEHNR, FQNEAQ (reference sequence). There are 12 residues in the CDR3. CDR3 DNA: TGTGCCAGCAGCACTACCTACAATGAGCAGTTCTTC. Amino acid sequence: CASSTTYNEQFF. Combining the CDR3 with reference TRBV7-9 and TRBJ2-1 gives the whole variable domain DTGVSQNPRHKITKRGQNVTFRCDPISEHNRLYWYRQTLGQGPEFLTYFQNEAQLEKSRLLSDRFSAERPKGSFSTLEIQRTEQGDSAMYLCASSTTYNEQFFGPGTRLTVL.

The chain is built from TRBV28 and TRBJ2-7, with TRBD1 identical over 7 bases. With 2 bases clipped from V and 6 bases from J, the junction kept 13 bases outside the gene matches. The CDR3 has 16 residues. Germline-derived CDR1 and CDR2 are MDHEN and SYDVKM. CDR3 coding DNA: TGTGCCAGCAGTTTAAACGTCGGGACAGCCATGGCCGAGCAGTACTTC. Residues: CASSLNVGTAMAEQYF.

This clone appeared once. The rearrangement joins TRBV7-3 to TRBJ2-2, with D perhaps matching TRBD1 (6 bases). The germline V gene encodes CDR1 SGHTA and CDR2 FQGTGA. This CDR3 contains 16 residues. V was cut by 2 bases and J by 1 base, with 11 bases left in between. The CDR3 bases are TGTGCCAGCAGCTTATTGGGGGCTTGGAACACCGGGGAGCTGTTTTTT. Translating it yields CASSLLGAWNTGELFF.

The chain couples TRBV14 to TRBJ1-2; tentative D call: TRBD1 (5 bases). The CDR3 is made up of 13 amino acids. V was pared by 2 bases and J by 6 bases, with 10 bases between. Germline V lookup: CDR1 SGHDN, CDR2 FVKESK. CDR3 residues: CASSQLQANGYTF. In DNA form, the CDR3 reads TGTGCCAGCAGCCAATTACAGGCAAATGGCTACACCTTC.

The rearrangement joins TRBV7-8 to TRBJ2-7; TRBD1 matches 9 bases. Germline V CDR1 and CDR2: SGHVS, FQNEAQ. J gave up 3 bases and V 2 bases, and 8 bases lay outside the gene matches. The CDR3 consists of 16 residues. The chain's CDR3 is CASSLRPGQGLYEQYF. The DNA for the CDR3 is TGTGCCAGCAGCTTACGACCGGGACAGGGCCTCTACGAGCAGTACTTC.

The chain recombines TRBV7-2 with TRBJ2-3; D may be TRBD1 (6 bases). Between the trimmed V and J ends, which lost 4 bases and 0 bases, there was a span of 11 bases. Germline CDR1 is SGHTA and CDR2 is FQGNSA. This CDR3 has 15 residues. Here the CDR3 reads CASSSYRESTDTQYF. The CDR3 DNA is TGTGCCAGCAGCTCCTACAGGGAAAGCACAGATACGCAGTATTTT.

The CDR3 sequence: CASSTGQTEAFF. CDR3 coding DNA: TGCGCCAGCAGCACCGGACAGACTGAAGCTTTCTTT. This chain connects TRBV5-1 to TRBJ1-1, with D tentatively TRBD1 (6 bases). Germline values: CDR1 SGHRS, CDR2 YFSETQ. Trimming took 4 bases from V and 5 from J, leaving 9 bases between them. The CDR3 has 12 amino acids. The full variable domain, in which reference TRBV5-1 and TRBJ1-1 provide the parts outside the CDR3, is KAGVTQTPRYLIKTRGQQVTLSCSPISGHRSVSWYQQTPGQGLQFLFEYFSETQRNKGNFPGRFSGRQFSNSRSEMNVSTLELGDSALYLCASSTGQTEAFFGQGTRLTVV.

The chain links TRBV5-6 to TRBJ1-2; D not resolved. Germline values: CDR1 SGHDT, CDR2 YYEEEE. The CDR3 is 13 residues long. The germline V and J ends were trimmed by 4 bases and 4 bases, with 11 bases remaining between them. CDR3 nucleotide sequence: TGTGCCAGCAGCCCAGCAGGTCCCTATGGCTACACCTTC. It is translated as CASSPAGPYGYTF.

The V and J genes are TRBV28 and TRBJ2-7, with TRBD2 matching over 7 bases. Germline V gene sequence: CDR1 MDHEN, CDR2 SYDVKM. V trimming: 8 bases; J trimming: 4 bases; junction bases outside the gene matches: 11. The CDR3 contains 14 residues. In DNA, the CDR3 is TGTGCCAGCTCCCCAGTGGGAGGGTCGTACGAGCAGTACTTC. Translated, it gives CASSPVGGSYEQYF.

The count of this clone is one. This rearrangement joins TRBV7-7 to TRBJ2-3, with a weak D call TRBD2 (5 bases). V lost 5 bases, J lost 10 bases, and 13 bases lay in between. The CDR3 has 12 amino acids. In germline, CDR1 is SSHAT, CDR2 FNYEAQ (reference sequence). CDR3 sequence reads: CASSPDEGPQYF. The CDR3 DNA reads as TGTGCCAGCAGCCCAGACGAGGGCCCGCAGTATTTT.

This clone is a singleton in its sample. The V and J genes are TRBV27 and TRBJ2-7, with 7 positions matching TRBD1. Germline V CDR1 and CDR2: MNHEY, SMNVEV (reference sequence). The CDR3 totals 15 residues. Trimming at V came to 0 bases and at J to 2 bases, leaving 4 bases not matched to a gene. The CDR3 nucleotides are TGTGCCAGCAGTTTATCGACAGGGAAAACCTACGAGCAGTACTTC. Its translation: CASSLSTGKTYEQYF.

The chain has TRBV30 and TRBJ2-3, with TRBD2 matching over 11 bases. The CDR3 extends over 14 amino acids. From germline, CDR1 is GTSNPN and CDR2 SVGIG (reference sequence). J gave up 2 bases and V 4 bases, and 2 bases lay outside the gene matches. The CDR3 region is CAWTGLAVTDTQYF. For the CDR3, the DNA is TGTGCCTGGACGGGACTAGCGGTCACAGATACGCAGTATTTT.